These T cell receptor beta chains were read from a single sample in a study of blood T cells in healthy people across ages. TCRdb re-called the 5' RACE reads with MiXCR, one entry per CDR3 protein. The data contain over 1,500,000 distinct CDR3 sequences, 35% to 50% of them singletons. Specimen: blood. The receptors were sampled from a human donor in good health. Both conserved end residues are part of each CDR3. D genes are given only for firm matches. Expanded clones are given a class, and other clones once, few, many or no size at all.

abundance	v_gene	j_gene	d_gene	CDR3nt	CDR3aa
few	TRBV7-9	TRBJ2-2	.	TGTGCCAGCAGCTTAGGTCTGACGGTTAAGGACACCGGGGAGCTGTTTTTT	CASSLGLTVKDTGELFF
.	TRBV24-1	TRBJ1-2	.	TGTGCCACCAGTGATAGGACTCCAGGCTATGGCTACACCTTC	CATSDRTPGYGYTF
.	TRBV12-3/TRBV12-4	TRBJ2-2	.	TGTGCCAGCAGTTTCTTGGTGGGAACACAGGGTGGCACCGGGGAGCTGTTTTTT	CASSFLVGTQGGTGELFF
few	TRBV7-2	TRBJ1-5	.	TGTGCCAGCAGCTCAAATCCCGGGAGTGCTCAGCCCCAGCATTTT	CASSSNPGSAQPQHF
few	TRBV4-3	TRBJ2-1	TRBD1	TGCGCCAGCAGTCGTACCGGGACAGACTACTACAATGAGCAGTTCTTC	CASSRTGTDYYNEQFF
.	TRBV7-2	TRBJ1-5	.	TGTGCCAGCAGCTTAGAGGTCGGGGGATGGCAGCCCCAGCATTTT	CASSLEVGGWQPQHF
once	TRBV6-1	TRBJ2-7	TRBD1	TGTGTCAGCAGTCCAAACAGGGGGCCCTCCTACGAGCAGTACTTC	CVSSPNRGPSYEQYF
.	TRBV29-1	TRBJ2-1	.	TGCAGCGTTGTTGGGTTGTCGCGGGGATGGTACAATGAGCAGTTCTTC	CSVVGLSRGWYNEQFF
.	TRBV15	TRBJ2-7	TRBD1	TGTGCCACCAACCGGGACAGGAGACCCTACGAGCAGTACTTC	CATNRDRRPYEQYF
.	TRBV5-1	TRBJ2-1	TRBD2	TGCGCCAGCAGCTTTCAGCTAGCGGGGGTCAATGGGCAGTTCTTC	CASSFQLAGVNGQFF
many	TRBV7-2	TRBJ2-5	TRBD2	TGTGCCAGCAGCCTACTAGCGGGGAGGACCCAGTACTTC	CASSLLAGRTQYF
few	TRBV10-3	TRBJ1-4	.	TGTGCCATCTCCGGGGGGGGTGATGAAAAACTGTTTTTT	CAISGGGDEKLFF
.	TRBV12-3/TRBV12-4	TRBJ1-2	.	TGTGCCAGCAGTCCTCCGGGACTGCTCTATGGCTACACCTTC	CASSPPGLLYGYTF
many	TRBV2	TRBJ2-1	.	TGTGCCAGCAGTCGGGGACGTAATGAGCAGTTCTTC	CASSRGRNEQFF
.	TRBV27	TRBJ2-5	.	TGTGCCAGCAGCCCGTCCCGAGGGGGGATAGCTTGGGAGCAGTACTTC	CASSPSRGGIAWEQYF
.	TRBV12-3/TRBV12-4	TRBJ1-1	.	TGTGCCAGCAGTATACAGGGAGGGAACACTGAAGCTTTCTTT	CASSIQGGNTEAFF
.	TRBV6-2/TRBV6-3	TRBJ2-5	.	TGTGCCAGCAGTAGAAACCGGGACCAAGAGACCCAGTACTTC	CASSRNRDQETQYF
.	TRBV7-9	TRBJ1-2	.	TGTGCCAGCAGCTCCGGGACATCTAATGGCTACACCTTC	CASSSGTSNGYTF
.	TRBV13	TRBJ2-7	TRBD1	TGTGCCAGCAGCTACGGACAGGGTCGGGTCTCCTACGAGCAGTACTTC	CASSYGQGRVSYEQYF
few	TRBV12-3/TRBV12-4	TRBJ1-1	.	TGTGCCAGCAGTTTACTGTACACTGAAGCTTTCTTT	CASSLLYTEAFF
few	TRBV4-3	TRBJ1-2	.	TGCGCCAGCAGCCAAGTTATAGGCCAGACTAACTATGGCTACACCTTC	CASSQVIGQTNYGYTF
.	TRBV12-3/TRBV12-4	TRBJ1-6	TRBD1	TGTGCCAGCAGTTTAGCGGGCGAAGGGGGCAATTCACCCCTCCACTTT	CASSLAGEGGNSPLHF
few	TRBV7-3	TRBJ2-5	TRBD1	TGTGCCAGCAGCTTAACCGGCACAGGGGGCTGGGAGACCCAGTACTTC	CASSLTGTGGWETQYF
once	TRBV10-3	TRBJ1-6	.	TGTGCCATCAGGCCAATGGAGGGTTCACCCCTCCACTTT	CAIRPMEGSPLHF
.	TRBV7-7	TRBJ2-1	TRBD2	TGTACCAGCAGCTCACCGCCCCCTCATAGGAGCGGGGGGGCCCACAATGAGCAGTTCTTC	CTSSSPPPHRSGGAHNEQFF
few	TRBV20-1	TRBJ1-4	.	TGCAGTGCTAGTAAAGGAGAAAAACTGTTTTTT	CSASKGEKLFF
once	TRBV29-1	TRBJ2-5	.	TGCAGCGTCGGGGATTCTAGGGGGAGGGCCCAGTACTTC	CSVGDSRGRAQYF
.	TRBV5-1	TRBJ1-2	.	TGCGCCAGCAGCGTTACCGGGACAACTTTAGACTATGGCTACACCTTC	CASSVTGTTLDYGYTF
many	TRBV4-1	TRBJ2-7	.	TGCGCCAGCAGCCAAGGGGCGGGACAGATCTTCGCCGAGCAGTACTTC	CASSQGAGQIFAEQYF
.	TRBV25-1	TRBJ1-1	.	TGTGCCAGCAGTGGGACGGGGAGGACTGAAGCTTTCTTT	CASSGTGRTEAFF
.	TRBV29-1	TRBJ1-2	.	TGCAGCGTGGTGGCCATGTGGGGGACCGAAAGCCCCGGGACCTATGGCTACACCTTC	CSVVAMWGTESPGTYGYTF
.	TRBV15	TRBJ2-5	.	TGTGCCACCAGCCGCGGGACTTACCAAGAGACCCAGTACTTC	CATSRGTYQETQYF
.	TRBV10-3	TRBJ2-7	.	TGTGCCATCAGGGGGGGGACGGGGGCCTCCTACGAGCAGTACTTC	CAIRGGTGASYEQYF
once	TRBV7-9	TRBJ1-6	.	TGTGCCAGCAGCCCCGCGCAGTCACCCCTCCACTTT	CASSPAQSPLHF
few	TRBV20-1	TRBJ1-2	.	TGCAGTGCTACCGGGGGCGGGTACAACTATGGCTACACCTTC	CSATGGGYNYGYTF
.	TRBV12-3/TRBV12-4	TRBJ1-2	.	TGTGCCAGCAGTCCAGACACAGGGTACGGCTACACCTTC	CASSPDTGYGYTF
.	TRBV3-1	TRBJ2-7	TRBD1	TGTGCCAGCAGCAGGACAGGGGTGTTCTACGAGCAGTACTTC	CASSRTGVFYEQYF